What follows are 28 T cell receptor beta chains derived from one specimen sequenced in a study of CD8 T cells in ankylosing spondylitis. The study, taken as a whole, reports: Blood from ankylosing spondylitis patients appeared to carry a characteristic roughly 8-variant TCR beta motif.

These receptors' targets are unknown. A single record per CDR3 protein comes from TCRdb applying MiXCR to the 5' RACE reads. The profile shows about 220,000 distinct CDR3 sequences, 6% to 8% of them singletons. Material for sequencing was blood, either unsorted or a sorted T cell fraction (not recorded which). All receptors come from a male donor with ankylosing spondylitis.

This clonotype came up many times. This chain uses TRBV11-2 with TRBJ2-1, with TRBD1 identical over 7 bases. Germline CDR1 and CDR2: SGHAT and FQNNGV. CDR3 length: 14 amino acids. J gave up 8 bases and V 3 bases, and 7 bases lay outside the gene matches. CDR3 nucleotide sequence: TGTGCCAGCAGCTTTGAGGAAGGGGGCTATGAGCAGTTCTTC. Residues: CASSFEEGGYEQFF.

This clonotype was found many times. CDR3 protein: CASSLGQGGRGEPQHF. The CDR3 nucleotides are TGTGCCAGCAGCCTGGGACAGGGTGGAAGGGGTGAGCCCCAGCATTTT. The chain combines TRBV3-1 with TRBJ1-5; the match to TRBD1 covers 9 bases. CDR3 length: 16 residues. Germline assignment: CDR1 LGHDT and CDR2 YNNKEL (reference sequence). V shed 4 bases and J 8 bases; nucleotides not matched to a gene: 12.

Many counts were recorded for this clonotype. The chain has TRBV7-3 and TRBJ1-1; 7 bases agree with TRBD1. The V segment lost 0 bases and the J segment 4 bases; nucleotides outside the gene matches: 8. This CDR3 comprises 16 residues. Germline lookup yields CDR1 SGHTA and CDR2 FQGTGA. CDR3 nucleotide sequence: TGTGCCAGCAGCTTAACCCCGACAGGGCGTAGCACTGAAGCTTTCTTT. Its translation: CASSLTPTGRSTEAFF.

This clonotype has only a few counts. This chain uses TRBV10-1 with TRBJ2-2; 9 positions match TRBD2. The V segment lost 5 bases and the J segment 1 base; nucleotides outside the gene matches: 2. The germline V gene encodes CDR1 WNHNN and CDR2 SYGVQD (reference sequence). This CDR3 has 15 amino acids. CDR3 sequence reads: CASSRLAENTGELFF. CDR3 bases: TGCGCCAGCAGTCGACTAGCGGAGAACACCGGGGAGCTGTTTTTT.

This clonotype came up many times. As DNA, the CDR3 is TGTGCCAGTGCTCTAGCGGGAGTGTCCAATGAGCAGTTCTTC. The encoded protein is CASALAGVSNEQFF. V is TRBV19 and J is TRBJ2-1; 10 bases align to TRBD2. This CDR3 is built from 14 residues. Germline CDR1 reads LNHDA; CDR2 reads SQIVND (reference sequence). J was trimmed by 6 bases and V by 8 bases; bases with no gene match: 7. Full variable domain (remainder filled in from reference TRBV19 and TRBJ2-1): DGGITQSPKYLFRKEGQNVTLSCEQNLNHDAMYWYRQDPGQGLRLIYYSQIVNDFQKGDIAEGYSVSREKKESFPLTVTSAQKNPTAFYLCASALAGVSNEQFFGPGTRLTVL.

In this sample, this clonotype turned up many times. The chain carries TRBV20-1 and TRBJ2-7; the match to TRBD1 covers 8 bases. Germline V gene sequence: CDR1 DFQATT, CDR2 SNEGSKA (reference sequence). The junction had 15 bases not matched to a gene; V was cut back by 0 bases and J by 2 bases. The CDR3 has 18 residues. The CDR3 here is CSARDWARVQGEPYEQYF. DNA for the CDR3: TGCAGTGCTAGAGATTGGGCCCGAGTACAGGGGGAACCCTACGAGCAGTACTTC.

The table lists this clonotype with many counts. The gene calls are TRBV28 and TRBJ2-3, with 9 nucleotides matching TRBD2. Germline lookup yields CDR1 MDHEN and CDR2 SYDVKM. This CDR3 comprises 12 residues. J lost 11 bases, V lost 2 bases, and 2 bases had no gene match. The DNA of the CDR3 is TGTGCCAGCAGTTTAAGACTAGCGGAGCAGTATTTT. This translates into CASSLRLAEQYF.

This clonotype occurred a few times. The CDR3 region is CASSQGPLNEQFF. The CDR3 nucleotides read TGTGCCAGCAGCCAAGGACCCCTAAATGAGCAGTTCTTC. This sequence joins TRBV13 and TRBJ2-1; D not resolved. Germline V lookup: CDR1 PRHDT, CDR2 FYEKMQ (reference sequence). Trimming stripped 5 bases from V and 7 bases from J, with 12 bases between. This CDR3 has 13 amino acids.

Only a few counts were recorded for this clonotype. The gene calls are TRBV7-9 and TRBJ1-3; D uncertain. This CDR3 region has 14 residues. The germline V gene has CDR1 SEHNR and CDR2 FQNEAQ (reference sequence). The V gene lost 1 base and the J gene lost 2 bases, with 6 bases spanning the gap. The CDR3 DNA sequence: TGTGCCAGCAGCTTAGTAATCCCTGGAAACACCATATATTTT. Its translation is CASSLVIPGNTIYF.

This clonotype was observed at least ten times. This chain's CDR3 is CATGTSFYEQYF. CDR3 in DNA: TGTGCAACCGGGACTAGCTTCTACGAGCAGTACTTC. This chain links TRBV19 with TRBJ2-7, with TRBD2 matching 9 bases. Per the germline V gene, CDR1 is LNHDA and CDR2 is SQIVND (reference sequence). The CDR3 is 12 amino acids.

The rearrangement joins TRBV27 to TRBJ2-7, with D possibly being TRBD2 (6 bases). The CDR3 sequence is 16 residues long. CDR1 MNHEY and CDR2 SMNVEV come from the germline V gene (reference sequence). Trimming cost V 3 bases and J 5 bases, with 20 bases left between them. Written as DNA, the CDR3 is TGTGCCAGCAGTTTTTTCTTCGGGAGTCTAGTCCACGAGCAGTACTTC. Its translation is CASSFFFGSLVHEQYF.

The sample holds many counts of this clonotype. The V and J genes are TRBV6-2 or TRBV6-3 and TRBJ1-1; D remains ambiguous. V was pared by 3 bases and J by 5 bases, with 13 bases between. Germline values: CDR1 MNHEY, CDR2 SVGEGT. The CDR3 sequence is 14 residues long. The CDR3 here is CASSYAVAATEAFF. The CDR3 DNA reads TGTGCCAGCAGTTATGCGGTTGCGGCGACTGAAGCTTTCTTT.

This clonotype has only one observation. The chain links TRBV20-1 to TRBJ2-6, with D possibly TRBD1 on 5 matching bases. V gave up 2 bases and J gave up 4 bases, with 12 bases separating them. Germline CDR1 is DFQATT and CDR2 is SNEGSKA (reference sequence). The CDR3 loop spans 15 amino acids. The CDR3 DNA follows: TGCAGTGCTAGAAAACAGGTGGTCGGGGCCAACGTCCTGACTTTC. Protein sequence: CSARKQVVGANVLTF.

This clonotype was seen just once. Just one base apart from a much larger clone, this may be a read error. The chain joins TRBV20-1 to TRBJ2-3; no clear D gene. The CDR3 totals 13 residues. Germline CDR1 reads DFQATT; CDR2 reads SNEGSKA (reference sequence). The V gene lost 2 bases and the J gene lost 6 bases, with 12 bases spanning the gap. The CDR3 sequence: CSARPQVADTQYF. In DNA form, the CDR3 reads TGCAGTGCTAGACCCCAGGTGGCCGATACGCAGTATTTT.

This clonotype was observed many times. This chain connects TRBV6-4 to TRBJ2-3, with 10 bases aligning to TRBD1. Unmatched junction bases numbered 0, after V lost 6 bases and J lost 3 bases. The CDR3 extends over 13 amino acids. CDR1 is MRHNA and CDR2 is SNTAGT in the germline V gene. This CDR3 reads CASRGQGTDTQYF. The CDR3 DNA sequence: TGTGCCAGCAGGGGACAGGGGACAGATACGCAGTATTTT.

The J gene is TRBJ2-2, the V gene TRBV24-1; the D gene is possibly TRBD1 (6 bases). V dropped 8 bases and J dropped 0 bases, with 9 bases sitting between them. Germline lookup yields CDR1 KGHDR and CDR2 SFDVKD. This CDR3 contains 14 residues. The CDR3 bases are TGTGCCACCATGGGACATACGAACACCGGGGAGCTGTTTTTT. Protein sequence: CATMGHTNTGELFF.

There are many counts of this clonotype. A junction end diverges from the germline sequence, so it may reflect a read error. The chain is built from TRBV7-7 and TRBJ2-1; TRBD1 or TRBD2 may be the D gene (6 bases each). Germline V gives CDR1 SSHAT, CDR2 FNYEAQ (reference sequence). The CDR3 spans 15 residues. CDR3: CASRLGGYYGNEQFF. Written as DNA, the CDR3 is TGTGCTAGCAGACTGGGGGGCTATTATGGCAATGAGCAGTTCTTC. The full variable domain, in which reference TRBV7-7 and TRBJ2-1 provide the parts outside the CDR3, is GAGVSQSPRYKVTKRGQDVTLRCDPISSHATLYWYQQALGQGPEFLTYFNYEAQPDKSGLPSDRFSAERPEGSISTLTIQRTEQRDSAMYRCASRLGGYYGNEQFFGPGTRLTVL.

This clonotype was detected many times. The chain is built from TRBV7-3 and TRBJ2-3; 8 bases fit TRBD2. Losses at the gene ends were 5 bases for V and 0 bases for J; bases not matched to a gene: 13. The CDR3 is made up of 18 amino acids. Germline V gene data show CDR1 as SGHTA and CDR2 as FQGTGA. CDR3: CASSQAPGLGRSTDTQYF. CDR3 coding DNA: TGTGCCAGCAGCCAAGCTCCGGGACTAGGAAGGAGCACAGATACGCAGTATTTT. The complete variable domain, with remaining parts taken from reference TRBV7-3 and TRBJ2-3, reads GAGVSQTPSNKVTEKGKYVELRCDPISGHTALYWYRQSLGQGPEFLIYFQGTGAADDSGLPNDRFFAVRPEGSVSTLKIQRTERGDSAVYLCASSQAPGLGRSTDTQYFGPGTRLTVL.

There are many counts of this clonotype. V gene TRBV15 combines with J gene TRBJ2-2; 12 positions agree with TRBD2. CDR3 length equals 18 residues. Trimming at V came to 5 bases and at J to 2 bases, leaving 9 bases not matched to a gene. Germline V lookup: CDR1 LNHNV, CDR2 YYDKDF (reference sequence). The CDR3 protein is CATSFQPGLAGNTGELFF. CDR3 in DNA: TGTGCCACCAGCTTCCAACCCGGACTAGCGGGAAACACCGGGGAGCTGTTTTTT.

The chain recombines TRBV5-5 with TRBJ2-7, with D tentatively TRBD1 (5 bases). Germline CDR1 is SGHKS and CDR2 is YYEKEE (reference sequence). The V gene lost 4 bases and the J gene lost 2 bases, with 13 bases spanning the gap. This CDR3 is built from 14 residues. CDR3 in amino acids: CASSLWGGPYEQYF. The CDR3 bases are TGTGCCAGCAGCCTTTGGGGCGGTCCCTACGAGCAGTACTTC.

This clonotype was recorded at least ten times. The gene calls are TRBV7-9 and TRBJ2-1; D perhaps matches TRBD2 (5 bases). Germline V CDR1 and CDR2: SEHNR, FQNEAQ (reference sequence). The CDR3 extends over 14 amino acids. Between the trimmed V and J ends, which lost 1 base and 13 bases, there was a span of 17 bases. In nucleotides, the CDR3 is TGTGCCAGCAGCTTAGGTTTGGACTTTCTATCCCAGTTCTTC. Residues: CASSLGLDFLSQFF.

The rearrangement joins TRBV6-1 to TRBJ2-7; possibly TRBD2 for D (5 bases). The V gene's germline CDR1 is MNHNS and CDR2 SASEGT. The CDR3 has 15 amino acids. V gave up 6 bases and J gave up 4 bases, with 19 bases separating them. Here the CDR3 DNA reads TGTGCCAGCAGCCCTTCGCGAGGGAGCTTATACGAGCAGTACTTC. Residues: CASSPSRGSLYEQYF.

This clonotype came up a few times. The chain carries TRBV20-1 and TRBJ2-7; tentatively, D is TRBD2 (6 bases). The V gene lost 1 base and the J gene lost 1 base, with 14 bases spanning the gap. Per germline, CDR1 DFQATT and CDR2 SNEGSKA (reference sequence). The length of the CDR3 is 15 residues. The CDR3 coding sequence is TGCAGTGCTAGAGTACTGGCGGGGTCATCCTACGAGCAGTACTTC. This translates into CSARVLAGSSYEQYF.

This clonotype was recorded at least ten times. The J gene is TRBJ1-1, the V gene TRBV30; TRBD1 agrees at 7 bases. Trimming removed 1 base from V and 1 base from J; junction bases left unmatched: 0. The CDR3 covers 13 residues. Germline V gene sequence: CDR1 GTSNPN, CDR2 SVGIG (reference sequence). CDR3 DNA: TGTGCCTGGAGTGACAGGGGGAACACTGAAGCTTTCTTT. This translates into CAWSDRGNTEAFF. Full variable domain (missing parts from reference TRBV30 and TRBJ1-1): SQTIHQWPATLVQPVGSPLSLECTVEGTSNPNLYWYRQAAGRGLQLLFYSVGIGQISSEVPQNLSASRPQDRQFILSSKKLLLSDSGFYLCAWSDRGNTEAFFGQGTRLTVV.

The chain carries TRBV5-1 and TRBJ2-1; TRBD2 matches at 7 bases. CDR3 size: 18 residues. Germline V CDR1 and CDR2: SGHRS, YFSETQ. V dropped 1 base and J dropped 0; count of bases not matched to a gene: 10. CDR3 DNA sequence: TGCGCCAGCAGCTTGATTACCGGGAGGAAACGCTCCTACAATGAGCAGTTCTTC. The encoded protein is CASSLITGRKRSYNEQFF.

In this sample, this clonotype turned up a few times. The J gene is TRBJ2-7, the V gene TRBV6-2 or TRBV6-3; 8 bases fit TRBD1. CDR1 MNHEY and CDR2 SVGEGT come from the germline V gene. V gave up 7 bases and J gave up 0 bases; unmatched junction bases: 2. The CDR3 spans 13 residues. The CDR3 loop reads CASTGQGSYEQYF. In nucleotides, the CDR3 is TGTGCCAGCACTGGACAGGGCTCCTACGAGCAGTACTTC.

This clonotype was seen only a few times. The J gene is TRBJ2-7, the V gene TRBV7-9; 10 nucleotides align to TRBD2. Germline trimming cut 4 bases from V and 3 bases from J; bases unmatched to any gene: 6. There are 15 residues in the CDR3. Germline assignment: CDR1 SEHNR and CDR2 FQNEAQ (reference sequence). In DNA form, the CDR3 reads TGTGCCAGCAGCTGGCTAGCGGGAGATATCTACGAGCAGTACTTC. This sequence encodes CASSWLAGDIYEQYF. The variable domain in full, with the rest retrieved from reference TRBV7-9 and TRBJ2-7, is DTGVSQNPRHKITKRGQNVTFRCDPISEHNRLYWYRQTLGQGPEFLTYFQNEAQLEKSRLLSDRFSAERPKGSFSTLEIQRTEQGDSAMYLCASSWLAGDIYEQYFGPGTRLTVT.

This clonotype was observed at least ten times. The rearrangement links TRBV28 to TRBJ2-1; tentative D call: TRBD2 (5 bases). Trimming removed 4 bases from V and 8 bases from J, with 15 bases in between. Germline V gene data show CDR1 as MDHEN and CDR2 as SYDVKM. The CDR3 sequence is 14 residues long. The CDR3 DNA reads TGTGCCAGCAGTTACGAGGGAGTCATCTATGAGCAGTTCTTC. Its translation is CASSYEGVIYEQFF.